The 23 T cell receptor beta chains in this list originate from one sample, sequenced in a study of blood T cell repertoires in COVID-19. The assay was immunoSEQ multiplex PCR, and TCRdb's table has in-frame clones only and misses some. Of roughly 100,000 clones in the sample, 81% were seen once. Sequenced sample: peripheral blood. The receptors were gathered from a man older than 75 with acute or convalescent COVID-19.

This chain links TRBV2 with TRBJ1-4; D not certain. This CDR3 is built from 15 residues. V shed 1 base and J shed 4 bases, with 10 bases lying between them. Germline V gives CDR1 SNHLY, CDR2 FYNNEI. For the CDR3, the DNA is TGTGCCAGCAGTGAAGACAGCGGATTTAATGAAAAACTGTTTTTT. This sequence encodes CASSEDSGFNEKLFF.

The chain employs TRBV30 and TRBJ1-4; D gene unclear. Germline V gene sequence: CDR1 GTSNPN, CDR2 SVGIG (reference sequence). The V end lost 0 bases, the J end lost 9 bases, and 11 bases lay between the germline ends. This CDR3 is built from 13 residues. This chain's CDR3 is CAWSVLERQKLFF. CDR3 DNA sequence: TGTGCCTGGAGTGTACTGGAGCGCCAAAAACTGTTTTTT.

V usage is TRBV11-2 and J usage is TRBJ2-5; TRBD1 is a possible D gene (6 bases). Deletions cut 1 base from V and 4 bases from J, with 7 bases between. This CDR3 comprises 13 residues. Germline CDR1 SGHAT, CDR2 FQNNGV. CDR3 sequence: CASSLGTVETQYF. In DNA, the CDR3 is TGTGCCAGCAGCTTAGGGACAGTAGAGACCCAGTACTTC. The full variable domain, its missing parts supplied by reference TRBV11-2 and TRBJ2-5, is EAGVAQSPRYKIIEKRQSVAFWCNPISGHATLYWYQQILGQGPKLLIQFQNNGVVDDSQLPKDRFSAERLKGVDSTLKIQPAKLEDSAVYLCASSLGTVETQYFGPGTRLLVL.

The V call is TRBV5-8, the J call TRBJ2-2; D may be TRBD2 (6 bases). The CDR3 contains 14 residues. The germline V gene encodes CDR1 SGHTS and CDR2 YDEGEE. Trimming removed 1 base from V and 4 bases from J, with 8 bases in between. CDR3 DNA sequence: TGTGCCAGCAGCTTGATGGGAGGCACCGGGGAGCTGTTTTTT. It translates to CASSLMGGTGELFF. The variable domain in full, completed from reference TRBV5-8 and TRBJ2-2, reads EAGVTQSPTHLIKTRGQQATLRCSPISGHTSVYWYQQALGLGLQFLLWYDEGEERNRGNFPPRFSGRQFPNYSSELNVNALELEDSALYLCASSLMGGTGELFFGEGSRLTVL.

The CDR3 DNA follows: TGCGCCAGCAGCCGACTAGCGGGAGGGGAGACCCAGTACTTC. This codes for CASSRLAGGETQYF. The rearrangement links TRBV5-1 to TRBJ2-5; 14 bases agree with TRBD2. Germline values: CDR1 SGHRS, CDR2 YFSETQ. After removal of 4 bases from V and 5 bases from J, the junction contained 1 base not matched to a gene. The CDR3 totals 14 residues.

On this clone: Distinct nucleotide sequences in the sample also encode this CDR3. V gene TRBV5-1 combines with J gene TRBJ1-2; D not certain. The V end lost 1 base, the J end lost 0 bases, and 7 bases lay between the germline ends. Germline V CDR1 and CDR2: SGHRS, YFSETQ. The CDR3 has 14 residues. CDR3 residues: CASSLTGANYGYTF. In DNA, the CDR3 is TGCGCCAGCAGCTTGACCGGGGCTAACTATGGCTACACCTTC.

V is TRBV19 and J is TRBJ1-2, with TRBD1 identical over 9 bases. CDR1 and CDR2 (germline): LNHDA, SQIVND (reference sequence). This CDR3 contains 16 residues. The trim removed 5 bases at V and 8 bases at J, leaving 15 bases unmatched. The CDR3 sequence is CASSPRDRALIRGYTF. The CDR3, as DNA: TGTGCCAGTAGTCCGCGGGACAGGGCGCTCATTCGGGGCTACACCTTC.

This clone was recorded only once. This chain joins TRBV5-1 and TRBJ1-1; D ambiguous. CDR3 length equals 14 residues. Per germline, CDR1 SGHRS and CDR2 YFSETQ. V lost 5 bases, J lost 3 bases, and 14 bases lay in between. The chain's CDR3 is CASRTQGVDTEAFF. CDR3 in DNA: TGCGCCAGCAGAACCCAAGGAGTGGACACTGAAGCTTTCTTT.

This clone was seen just once. This chain links TRBV7-3 with TRBJ2-5; 7 nucleotides align to TRBD2. This CDR3 comprises 15 residues. Trimming cost V 5 bases and J 5 bases; bases outside gene matches: 11. The germline V gene has CDR1 SGHTA and CDR2 FQGTGA. The CDR3 coding sequence is TGTGCCAGCAGCCCCAAAGGCGGGAGCTGGGAGACCCAGTACTTC. Residues: CASSPKGGSWETQYF.

The rearrangement uses TRBV28 and TRBJ2-2; TRBD1 matches 7 bases. This CDR3 spans 15 amino acids. Losses at the gene ends were 5 bases for V and 10 bases for J; bases not matched to a gene: 13. Germline values: CDR1 MDHEN, CDR2 SYDVKM. As DNA, the CDR3 is TGTGCCAGCAGTGCGCCGGGACAGCCTCTGAAGGAGCTGTTTTTT. Translating it yields CASSAPGQPLKELFF.

In its sample, this clone was seen many times. The chain couples TRBV5-1 to TRBJ2-3; D is possibly TRBD2 (6 bases). V was clipped by 1 base and J by 4 bases, with 13 bases between them. The length of the CDR3 is 15 residues. CDR1 is SGHRS and CDR2 is YFSETQ in the germline V gene. CDR3 DNA: TGCGCCAGCAGCTTGTCGCGGGGAGACGCAGATACGCAGTATTTT. Amino acid sequence: CASSLSRGDADTQYF.

This clone was found once. This sequence joins TRBV28 and TRBJ2-3; 7 bases map to TRBD2. The CDR3 is made up of 19 amino acids. Looked up from germline, CDR1 is MDHEN and CDR2 is SYDVKM. V trimming: 7 bases; J trimming: 0 bases; junction bases outside the gene matches: 19. CDR3 sequence: CASNPLGLADVSSTDTQYF. As DNA, the CDR3 is TGTGCCAGCAACCCCCTAGGGCTAGCGGATGTCTCTAGCACAGATACGCAGTATTTT.

The count of this clone is one. The gene calls are TRBV30 and TRBJ2-2; 7 nucleotides line up with TRBD1. The V gene's germline CDR1 is GTSNPN and CDR2 SVGIG (reference sequence). The CDR3 runs to 14 residues. V gave up 4 bases and J gave up 0 bases; unmatched junction bases: 2. CDR3 in DNA: TGTGCCTGGACAGGGACAGCGAACACCGGGGAGCTGTTTTTT. Translation gives CAWTGTANTGELFF.

The genes are TRBV6-6 and TRBJ2-1; 7 nucleotides agree with TRBD2. Germline V CDR1 and CDR2: MNHNY, SVGAGI (reference sequence). CDR3 length equals 14 residues. J gave up 9 bases and V 6 bases, and 11 bases lay outside the gene matches. CDR3 in amino acids: CASRPTAGVGEQFF. In DNA form, the CDR3 reads TGTGCCAGCAGGCCTACGGCGGGAGTGGGTGAGCAGTTCTTC.

V and J are TRBV6-5 and TRBJ1-1; 12 bases align to TRBD1. Germline CDR1 reads MNHEY; CDR2 reads SVGAGI. V gave up 7 bases and J gave up 10 bases; unmatched junction bases: 13. This CDR3 region has 15 residues. The CDR3 DNA is TGTGCCAGCATCCCCTGGGGACAGGGGGCTTCGGGAGCTTTCTTT. Translating gives CASIPWGQGASGAFF.

The count of this clone is one. The chain carries TRBV19 and TRBJ2-7; D is possibly TRBD1 (6 bases). The CDR3 is made up of 14 amino acids. CDR1 is LNHDA and CDR2 is SQIVND in the germline V gene (reference sequence). Trimming took off 6 bases at V and 5 bases at J, with 17 bases between the two ends. The CDR3 DNA is TGTGCCAGTAGCCCCGGACAGTTCTACCACGAGCAGTACTTC. Amino acids: CASSPGQFYHEQYF.

This clone appeared a few times. The V call is TRBV11-2, the J call TRBJ2-1; D uncertain. V was pared by 10 bases and J by 5 bases, with 6 bases between. The CDR3 consists of 10 residues. Germline values: CDR1 SGHAT, CDR2 FQNNGV. CDR3 DNA sequence: TGTGCCACTAGGAACAATGAGCAGTTCTTC. Its translation is CATRNNEQFF.

This chain links TRBV5-6 with TRBJ1-1; 8 bases match TRBD1. The length of the CDR3 is 16 residues. The germline V gene has CDR1 SGHDT and CDR2 YYEEEE. The trim removed 2 bases at V and 0 bases at J, leaving 6 bases unmatched. The CDR3: CASSFYQGALNTEAFF. CDR3 nucleotide sequence: TGTGCCAGCAGCTTTTACCAGGGGGCGTTGAACACTGAAGCTTTCTTT.

CDR3 amino acids: CASSALPQGYQPQHF. CDR3 bases: TGTGCCAGCAGCGCACTCCCACAGGGTTATCAGCCCCAGCATTTT. The gene calls are TRBV11-3 and TRBJ1-5, with a possible D match to TRBD1 (6 bases). Germline-derived CDR1 and CDR2 are SGHNT and YENEEA. Trimming cost V 5 bases and J 5 bases, with 16 bases left between them. This CDR3 has 15 amino acids.

This chain uses TRBV6-6 with TRBJ1-1; 9 positions agree with TRBD1. The germline gives CDR1 MNHNY, CDR2 SVGAGI (reference sequence). The ends lost 4 bases at V and 4 bases at J; junction bases unmatched: 7. This CDR3 is built from 15 residues. The chain's CDR3 is CASSSQTGGSTEAFF. The DNA of the CDR3 is TGTGCCAGCAGTTCACAGACAGGGGGAAGCACTGAAGCTTTCTTT.

The rearrangement uses TRBV5-1 and TRBJ2-3, with 13 nucleotides matching TRBD2. Germline-derived CDR1 and CDR2 are SGHRS and YFSETQ. The ends lost 4 bases at V and 3 bases at J; junction bases unmatched: 11. The length of the CDR3 is 18 residues. The CDR3 sequence: CASSPRRTSGSSTDTQYF. CDR3 in DNA: TGCGCCAGCAGCCCGCGGCGGACTAGCGGGAGTTCGACAGATACGCAGTATTTT.

The J gene is TRBJ2-3, the V gene TRBV5-4; 8 bases agree with TRBD1. The CDR3 consists of 17 residues. The germline V gene has CDR1 SGHNT and CDR2 YYREEE (reference sequence). The V gene end was trimmed by 1 base and the J gene end by 0 bases; junction bases not matched to a gene: 7. CDR3 amino acids: CASSLFPTGASTDTQYF. CDR3 coding DNA: TGTGCCAGCAGCTTGTTTCCGACAGGGGCCAGCACAGATACGCAGTATTTT.

To note about this clone: This specimen includes other DNA sequences encoding the same CDR3. The J gene is TRBJ1-4, the V gene TRBV5-1; D ambiguous. V gave up 0 bases and J gave up 3 bases, with 6 bases separating them. The CDR3 sequence is 14 residues long. Per the germline V gene, CDR1 is SGHRS and CDR2 is YFSETQ. The CDR3, as DNA: TGCGCCAGCAGCTTGGGCGGGTCTAATGAAAAACTGTTTTTT. The encoded protein is CASSLGGSNEKLFF.